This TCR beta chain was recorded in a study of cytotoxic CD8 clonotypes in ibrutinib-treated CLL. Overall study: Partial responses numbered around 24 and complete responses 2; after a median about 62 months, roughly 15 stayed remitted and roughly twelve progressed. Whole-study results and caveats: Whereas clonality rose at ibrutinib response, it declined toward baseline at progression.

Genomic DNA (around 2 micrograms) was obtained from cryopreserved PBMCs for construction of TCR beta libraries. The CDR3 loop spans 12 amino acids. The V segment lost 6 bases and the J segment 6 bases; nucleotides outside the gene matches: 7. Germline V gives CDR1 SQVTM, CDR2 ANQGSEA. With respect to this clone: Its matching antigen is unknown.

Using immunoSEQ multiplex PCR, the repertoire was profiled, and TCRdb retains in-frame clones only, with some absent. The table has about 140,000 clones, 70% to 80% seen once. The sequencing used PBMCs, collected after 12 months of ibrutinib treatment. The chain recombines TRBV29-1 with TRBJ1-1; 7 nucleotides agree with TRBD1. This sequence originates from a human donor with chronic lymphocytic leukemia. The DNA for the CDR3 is TGCAGCGTAACTCGAGGGACAGCTGAAGCTTTCTTT. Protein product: CSVTRGTAEAFF.